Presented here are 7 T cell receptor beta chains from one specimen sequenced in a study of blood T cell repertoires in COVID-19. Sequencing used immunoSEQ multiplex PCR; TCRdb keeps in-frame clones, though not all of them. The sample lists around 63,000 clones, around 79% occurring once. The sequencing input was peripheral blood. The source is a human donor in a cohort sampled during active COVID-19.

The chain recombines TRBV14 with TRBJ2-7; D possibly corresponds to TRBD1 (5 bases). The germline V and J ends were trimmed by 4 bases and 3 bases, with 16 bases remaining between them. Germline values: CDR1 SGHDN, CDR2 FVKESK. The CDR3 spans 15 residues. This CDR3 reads CASSPLQGRVYEQYF. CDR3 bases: TGTGCCAGCAGCCCACTCCAGGGAAGAGTCTACGAGCAGTACTTC. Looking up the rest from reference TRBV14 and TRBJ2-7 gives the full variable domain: EAGVTQFPSHSVIEKGQTVTLRCDPISGHDNLYWYRRVMGKEIKFLLHFVKESKQDESGMPNNRFLAERTGGTYSTLKVQPAELEDSGVYFCASSPLQGRVYEQYFGPGTRLTVT.

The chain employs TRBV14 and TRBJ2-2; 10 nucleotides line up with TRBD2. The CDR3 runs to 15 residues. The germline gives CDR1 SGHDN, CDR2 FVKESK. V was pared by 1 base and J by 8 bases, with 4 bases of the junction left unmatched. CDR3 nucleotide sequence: TGTGCCAGCAGCCAAGTGACTAGCGGGTCGGGGGAGCTGTTTTTT. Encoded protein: CASSQVTSGSGELFF. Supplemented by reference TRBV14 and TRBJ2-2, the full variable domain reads EAGVTQFPSHSVIEKGQTVTLRCDPISGHDNLYWYRRVMGKEIKFLLHFVKESKQDESGMPNNRFLAERTGGTYSTLKVQPAELEDSGVYFCASSQVTSGSGELFFGEGSRLTVL.

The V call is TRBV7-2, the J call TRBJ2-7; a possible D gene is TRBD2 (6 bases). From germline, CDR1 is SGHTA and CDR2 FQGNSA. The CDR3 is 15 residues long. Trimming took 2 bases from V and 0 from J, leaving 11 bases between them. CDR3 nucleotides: TGTGCCAGCAGCTTATATAGCGGAATCTCCTACGAGCAGTACTTC. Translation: CASSLYSGISYEQYF.

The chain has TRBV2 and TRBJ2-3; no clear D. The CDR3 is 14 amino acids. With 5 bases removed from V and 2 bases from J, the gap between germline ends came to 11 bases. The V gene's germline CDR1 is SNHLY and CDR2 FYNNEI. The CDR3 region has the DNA TGTGCCAGCAGTATGAGCTCTTTCACAGATACGCAGTATTTT. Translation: CASSMSSFTDTQYF.

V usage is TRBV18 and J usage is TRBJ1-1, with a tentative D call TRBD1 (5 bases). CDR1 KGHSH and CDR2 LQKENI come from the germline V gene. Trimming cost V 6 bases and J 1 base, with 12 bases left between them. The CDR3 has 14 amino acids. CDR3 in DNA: TGTGCCAGCTCGCAGACAGAATCGAACACTGAAGCTTTCTTT. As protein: CASSQTESNTEAFF.

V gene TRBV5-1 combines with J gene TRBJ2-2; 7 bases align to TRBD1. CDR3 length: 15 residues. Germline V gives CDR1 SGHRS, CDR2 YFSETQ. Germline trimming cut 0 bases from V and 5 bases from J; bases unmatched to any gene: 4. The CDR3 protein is CASSLDRGRTGELFF. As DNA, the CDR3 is TGCGCCAGCAGCTTGGACAGGGGTCGGACCGGGGAGCTGTTTTTT.

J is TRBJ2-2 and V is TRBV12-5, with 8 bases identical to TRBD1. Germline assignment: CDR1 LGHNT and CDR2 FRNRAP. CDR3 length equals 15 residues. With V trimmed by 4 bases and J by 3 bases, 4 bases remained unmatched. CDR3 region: CASGSGGLDTGELFF. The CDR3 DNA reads TGTGCTAGTGGTTCAGGGGGCTTGGACACCGGGGAGCTGTTTTTT.